Each of the 11 T cell receptor beta chains below was sequenced from the same sample in a study of OX40 agonist ivuxolimab in advanced cancers. The table came from immunoSEQ multiplex PCR; TCRdb's copy has only in-frame clones and leaves some out. The table includes some 99,000 clones, 70% to 90% detected once. The sample consisted of CD4+ or CD8+ T cells sorted from blood, taken in a trial of the OX40 agonist ivuxolimab. The receptors were sampled from an adult with an advanced solid tumor such as melanoma, head and neck, liver or kidney cancer.

The rearrangement uses TRBV2 and TRBJ1-5; D is unresolved. Germline CDR1 reads SNHLY; CDR2 reads FYNNEI. V was cut by 9 bases and J by 4 bases, with 10 bases left in between. The CDR3 is made up of 12 amino acids. In nucleotides, the CDR3 is TGTGCCAGACGGGTGTTGAATCAGCCCCAGCATTTT. This encodes CARRVLNQPQHF.

The CDR3 loop is CASSLGSDTQYF. For the CDR3, the DNA is TGCGCCAGCAGCTTAGGGTCAGATACGCAGTATTTT. The chain joins TRBV5-1 to TRBJ2-3; D remains unclear. Germline values: CDR1 SGHRS, CDR2 YFSETQ. V was shortened by 2 bases and J by 4 bases, with 5 bases between the two germline ends. CDR3 length: 12 amino acids.

V gene TRBV5-1 combines with J gene TRBJ2-3; D is uncertain. The ends were cut back, 4 bases at V and 2 bases at J, with 11 bases in the middle. Germline V CDR1 and CDR2: SGHRS, YFSETQ. The CDR3 contains 14 residues. Here the CDR3 DNA reads TGCGCCAGCAGCAAGGGCCCTACCACAGATACGCAGTATTTT. Its translation: CASSKGPTTDTQYF. The full variable domain, rest sourced from reference TRBV5-1 and TRBJ2-3, is KAGVTQTPRYLIKTRGQQVTLSCSPISGHRSVSWYQQTPGQGLQFLFEYFSETQRNKGNFPGRFSGRQFSNSRSEMNVSTLELGDSALYLCASSKGPTTDTQYFGPGTRLTVL.

V gene TRBV18 combines with J gene TRBJ1-4, with 7 bases identical to TRBD1. This CDR3 is built from 15 residues. The J segment lost 3 bases and the V segment lost 6 bases, leaving 7 bases of the junction unmatched. Germline V gene data show CDR1 as KGHSH and CDR2 as LQKENI. In DNA form, the CDR3 reads TGTGCCAGCTCGCCCGACAGGGACTCTAATGAAAAACTGTTTTTT. Amino acid sequence: CASSPDRDSNEKLFF. The whole variable domain, filled in from reference TRBV18 and TRBJ1-4, reads NAGVMQNPRHLVRRRGQEARLRCSPMKGHSHVYWYRQLPEEGLKFMVYLQKENIIDESGMPKERFSAEFPKEGPSILRIQQVVRGDSAAYFCASSPDRDSNEKLFFGSGTQLSVL.

The chain recombines TRBV11-2 with TRBJ1-5; TRBD1 agrees at 7 bases. Germline lookup yields CDR1 SGHAT and CDR2 FQNNGV. Losses at the gene ends were 2 bases for V and 7 bases for J; bases not matched to a gene: 14. The CDR3 has 17 amino acids. The CDR3 DNA reads as TGTGCCAGCAGCTTACCCAGGCTCTGGGGACAGAGGCAGCCCCAGCATTTT. It codes for CASSLPRLWGQRQPQHF.

V gene TRBV2 combines with J gene TRBJ1-2; 9 bases are shared with TRBD1. The CDR3 covers 15 residues. From germline, CDR1 is SNHLY and CDR2 FYNNEI. V shed 7 bases and J 8 bases; nucleotides not matched to a gene: 14. The DNA of the CDR3 is TGTGCCAGCATCCGTCCCGGGACAGGGCATGAGGGCTACACCTTC. Translating it yields CASIRPGTGHEGYTF.

V gene TRBV9 combines with J gene TRBJ2-1; no clear D gene. Between the trimmed V and J ends, which lost 4 bases and 2 bases, there was a span of 10 bases. Germline CDR1 reads SGDLS; CDR2 reads YYNGEE. CDR3 length: 14 amino acids. The CDR3 is CASSLQSTYNEQFF. The DNA of the CDR3 is TGTGCCAGCAGCCTACAGTCTACCTACAATGAGCAGTTCTTC. Based on the CDR3 plus reference TRBV9 and TRBJ2-1, the full variable domain is DSGVTQTPKHLITATGQRVTLRCSPRSGDLSVYWYQQSLDQGLQFLIQYYNGEERAKGNILERFSAQQFPDLHSELNLSSLELGDSALYFCASSLQSTYNEQFFGPGTRLTVL.

This clone was recorded once. The V call is TRBV6-5, the J call TRBJ2-7; 8 bases fit TRBD2. Germline V gene lookup returns CDR1 MNHEY and CDR2 SVGAGI. V lost 7 bases, J lost 2 bases, and 7 bases stayed unmatched. The length of the CDR3 is 14 residues. Here the CDR3 reads CASKGGGFTYEQYF. For the CDR3, the DNA is TGTGCCAGCAAAGGCGGGGGGTTTACCTACGAGCAGTACTTC.

This chain connects TRBV13 to TRBJ2-7; D call uncertain. The germline V and J ends were trimmed by 7 bases and 6 bases, with 13 bases remaining between them. The germline V gene has CDR1 PRHDT and CDR2 FYEKMQ (reference sequence). This CDR3 comprises 12 residues. CDR3 nucleotides: TGTGCCAGCACCTCCTGGGGTGGCGAGCAGTACTTC. Translating it yields CASTSWGGEQYF.

This CDR3 reads CASSKGSGSTEAFF. The CDR3 coding sequence is TGTGCCAGCAGTAAAGGCTCGGGTAGCACTGAAGCTTTCTTT. The chain is built from TRBV11-2 and TRBJ1-1; D gene ambiguous. This CDR3 is built from 14 residues. Germline CDR1 is SGHAT and CDR2 is FQNNGV. V lost 6 bases and J lost 4, with 15 bases in between.

This sequence joins TRBV7-8 and TRBJ2-2; 9 bases agree with TRBD1. Germline-derived CDR1 and CDR2 are SGHVS and FQNEAQ. V dropped 5 bases and J dropped 6; count of bases not matched to a gene: 7. This CDR3 is 15 amino acids long. CDR3 in amino acids: CASSTRTGAPGELFF. CDR3 coding DNA: TGTGCCAGCAGCACGCGGACAGGGGCGCCCGGGGAGCTGTTTTTT.